One and the same sample provided the 11 T cell receptor beta chains below, sequenced in a study of blood T cells in healthy people across ages. Combining a sample-barcoded 5' primer with a J-beta primer mix, a second PCR ran for roughly 7 to 11 cycles. Each CDR3 protein gets one entry after TCRdb re-called the 5' RACE reads with MiXCR. Of 500,000 to 650,000 distinct CDR3 sequences detected, about 27% appear once; the ten largest clones hold approximately 3.3%. The sample also formed part of further work on T cells of mothers and their children.

Sequencing was done on a sample of blood. Receptors were obtained from a boy aged 2 to 10 in good health.

This clonotype was detected only a few times. This CDR3 reads CASSLLNYGYTF. The DNA of the CDR3 is TGTGCCAGCAGCTTACTCAACTATGGCTACACCTTC. V is TRBV7-2 and J is TRBJ1-2; no definite D call. This CDR3 is 12 amino acids long. The germline V and J ends were trimmed by 2 bases and 2 bases, with 3 bases remaining between them. Germline CDR1 is SGHTA and CDR2 is FQGNSA.

This sequence joins TRBV27 and TRBJ1-6, with 9 nucleotides matching TRBD1. V lost 8 bases to trimming and J lost 7 bases; unmatched junction nucleotides: 9. This CDR3 comprises 15 residues. The V gene's germline CDR1 is MNHEY and CDR2 SMNVEV (reference sequence). CDR3 coding DNA: TGTGCCAGCCGACCGGGACAGGGAGCCAATTCACCCCTCCACTTT. This encodes CASRPGQGANSPLHF.

This clonotype was counted only a few times. This chain uses TRBV6-2 or TRBV6-3 with TRBJ2-1, with 7 bases that match TRBD2. Germline lookup yields CDR1 MNHEY and CDR2 SVGEGT. V was clipped by 2 bases and J by 6 bases; unmatched bases: 13. The CDR3 totals 17 residues. This CDR3 reads CASSYPLGRERVNEQFF. In DNA form, the CDR3 reads TGTGCCAGCAGTTACCCCCTGGGGAGGGAGAGGGTCAATGAGCAGTTCTTC.

This clonotype appeared a few times. The rearrangement uses TRBV9 and TRBJ1-2; 7 nucleotides match TRBD1. The CDR3 is 15 residues long. Germline assignment: CDR1 SGDLS and CDR2 YYNGEE. After removal of 0 bases from V and 5 bases from J, the junction contained 7 bases not matched to a gene. CDR3 sequence: CASSVDARGAYGYTF. The CDR3 coding sequence is TGTGCCAGCAGCGTAGATGCCAGGGGGGCGTATGGCTACACCTTC.

The genes are TRBV21-1 and TRBJ1-5; the D call in the table, TRBD1, was not verified against the DNA. TRBV21-1 constitutes a pseudogene. The CDR3 extends over 13 amino acids. CDR3 protein: CASSPQGSGPQHF. The CDR3 DNA sequence: TGTGCCAGCAGCCCCCAGGGCTCGGGGCCCCAGCATTTT.

This chain connects TRBV20-1 to TRBJ2-5, with D tentatively TRBD1 or TRBD2 (5 bases each). The CDR3 runs 16 residues. Trimming took off 0 bases at V and 1 base at J, with 15 bases between the two ends. From germline, CDR1 is DFQATT and CDR2 SNEGSKA (reference sequence). The CDR3 region has the DNA TGCAGTGCTAGAGACGGGGCGCTGTTTTTCCAAGAGACCCAGTACTTC. Translated: CSARDGALFFQETQYF.

There are a few counts of this clonotype. The chain recombines TRBV5-1 with TRBJ2-7; D gene unclear. The CDR3 length is 14 residues. With 0 bases removed from V and 6 bases from J, the gap between germline ends came to 13 bases. CDR1 SGHRS and CDR2 YFSETQ come from the germline V gene. This CDR3 reads CASSLEQITREQYF. The CDR3 DNA sequence: TGCGCCAGCAGCTTGGAACAGATAACCCGCGAGCAGTACTTC.

The CDR3 here is CASSLGRGVYEQYF. CDR3 DNA: TGTGCCAGCAGCTTAGGGCGCGGGGTCTACGAGCAGTACTTC. V gene TRBV7-2 combines with J gene TRBJ2-5; possible D gene TRBD2, 6 bases. The J call may be wrong; the DNA end is better matched by TRBJ2-7. CDR1 is SGHTA and CDR2 is FQGNSA in the germline V gene. The CDR3 length is 14 residues.

There are a few counts of this clonotype. The rearrangement joins TRBV12-3 or TRBV12-4 to TRBJ2-1; D assignment may be TRBD1 or TRBD2 (5 bases each). The CDR3 totals 12 residues. The V gene lost 5 bases and the J gene lost 6 bases, with 8 bases spanning the gap. The chain's CDR3 is CASSPGANEQFF. In DNA form, the CDR3 reads TGTGCCAGCAGTCCCGGGGCCAATGAGCAGTTCTTC.

The chain uses TRBV29-1 and TRBJ2-1; possibly TRBD2 for D (6 bases). Between the trimmed V and J ends, which lost 1 base and 0 bases, there was a span of 10 bases. The CDR3 loop spans 15 amino acids. Germline CDR1 is SQVTM and CDR2 is ANQGSEA. This chain's CDR3 is CSVEGGDRSYNEQFF. The CDR3 region has the DNA TGCAGCGTTGAAGGGGGGGACCGCTCCTACAATGAGCAGTTCTTC.

This clonotype has a handful of counts. The rearrangement uses TRBV7-2 and TRBJ1-1, with D hard to call. From germline, CDR1 is SGHTA and CDR2 FQGNSA. The V and J ends lost 1 base and 2 bases respectively, with 8 bases between them. The CDR3 sequence is 14 residues long. CDR3 nucleotide sequence: TGTGCCAGCAGCTTAGGTGGAGTTAACACTGAAGCTTTCTTT. Translated: CASSLGGVNTEAFF.